The text below deals with one T cell receptor (beta chain). The data originate from a study of blood T cells in healthy people across ages. This CDR3 is 13 amino acids long. Germline V lookup: CDR1 SGHTA, CDR2 FQGNSA. V lost 8 bases, J lost 8 bases, and 9 bases stayed unmatched. Then a second PCR, running roughly 7 to 11 cycles, was carried out with a sample-barcoded 5' primer and a J-beta primer mix. Each cDNA molecule carried a tag from a template-switch adaptor that contained 12 random nucleotides. One entry per CDR3 protein, called by TCRdb with MiXCR from the 5' RACE reads. The data contain hundreds of thousands of distinct CDR3 sequences, around 49% of them singletons.

This receptor was taken from a woman aged 55-75 years in good health. Sequenced material: blood. The V gene is TRBV7-2, the J gene TRBJ1-2, with 9 bases matching TRBD1. The CDR3: CASHPGQGRGYTF. In DNA, the CDR3 is TGTGCCAGCCATCCGGGACAGGGAAGAGGCTACACCTTC.